A selection of T cell receptor beta chains follows, all from one sample in a study of CD8 T cells in Susac syndrome. Via MiXCR, TCRdb re-called the immunoSEQ multiplex PCR reads, giving one row per CDR3 protein. The data show roughly 400,000 distinct CDR3 sequences, approximately 85% seen once. Sequenced input: CD8+ T cells from PBMCs. The receptor set was obtained from a human donor with multiple sclerosis. CDR3s include the opening cysteine and the closing phenylalanine or tryptophan. The D gene is left open where the match is weak. Size is omitted from some rows. Given values are once, few, many or a class for expanded clones.

J gene	V gene	D gene	clone size	CDR3 protein	CDR3 DNA
TRBJ2-7	TRBV11-2	-	once	CASSFFAGYEQYF	TGTGCCAGCAGCTTCTTCGCAGGCTACGAGCAGTACTTC
TRBJ2-7	TRBV6-1	TRBD2	-	CASSELGLAGDYEQYF	TGTGCCAGCAGTGAATTGGGTCTAGCGGGGGACTACGAGCAGTACTTC
TRBJ2-3	TRBV28	-	-	CASSFSIGSSTDTQYF	TGTGCCAGCAGTTTCAGTATAGGGTCCTCCACAGATACGCAGTATTTT
TRBJ2-5	TRBV20-1	TRBD2	-	CSARDGGVVAGVETQYF	TGCAGTGCTAGAGATGGGGGGGTGGTTGCGGGAGTGGAGACCCAGTACTTC
TRBJ2-3	TRBV13	TRBD2	-	CASNPTGGEGTDTQYF	TGTGCCAGCAACCCGACGGGGGGAGAAGGCACAGATACGCAGTATTTT
TRBJ1-1	TRBV7-9	-	-	CASSLEPDEEAFF	TGTGCCAGCAGCTTAGAACCCGACGAGGAAGCTTTCTTT
TRBJ1-1	TRBV27	-	-	CASARQGPNTEAFF	TGTGCCAGCGCCAGGCAGGGCCCGAACACTGAAGCTTTCTTT
TRBJ2-7	TRBV5-6	TRBD1	-	CASSLGQGPPEYF	TGTGCCAGCAGCTTGGGACAGGGGCCTCCGGAGTACTTC
TRBJ2-1	TRBV25-1	-	once	CASSEFEHLGEQFF	TGTGCCAGCAGTGAATTTGAGCACCTTGGGGAGCAGTTCTTC
TRBJ2-3	TRBV29-1	TRBD2	-	CSVEDTEVAGAADTQYF	TGCAGCGTTGAAGATACAGAAGTTGCGGGAGCAGCCGATACGCAGTATTTT
TRBJ2-1	TRBV4-1	TRBD1	-	CASSHRQGARDEQFF	TGCGCCAGCAGCCATCGACAGGGGGCTAGAGATGAGCAGTTCTTC
TRBJ1-2	TRBV5-1	-	-	CASSLATNYGYTF	TGCGCCAGCAGCTTGGCTACTAACTATGGCTACACCTTC
TRBJ1-5	TRBV6-1	-	-	CASSEETGIGNQPQHF	TGTGCCAGCAGTGAAGAAACAGGGATCGGCAATCAGCCCCAGCATTTT
TRBJ1-1	TRBV30	-	-	CAWSGHLYTEAFF	TGTGCCTGGAGTGGGCACTTGTACACTGAAGCTTTCTTT
TRBJ2-7	TRBV20-1	-	once	CSASSRGKPYEQYF	TGCAGTGCTAGTTCCCGGGGGAAACCGTACGAGCAGTACTTC
TRBJ2-3	TRBV27	TRBD2	-	CASSFSWREIPDTQYF	TGTGCCAGCAGTTTCTCGTGGCGGGAGATTCCAGATACGCAGTATTTT
TRBJ1-3	TRBV12-3/TRBV12-4	TRBD1	-	CASSSGTGGGNTIYF	TGTGCCAGCAGTTCCGGGACAGGGGGCGGAAACACCATATATTTT
TRBJ1-5	TRBV28	-	-	CASSRGVEGNQPQHF	TGTGCCAGCAGTCGGGGGGTTGAGGGCAATCAGCCCCAGCATTTT
TRBJ2-7	TRBV18	-	-	CASSPRDTARGLSSYEQYF	TGTGCCAGCTCACCACGGGACACCGCACGGGGGTTAAGCTCCTACGAGCAGTACTTC
TRBJ1-1	TRBV27	-	-	CASSSPLNGGMNTEAFF	TGTGCCAGCAGCAGCCCGCTTAACGGGGGGATGAACACTGAAGCTTTCTTT
TRBJ2-3	TRBV30	-	-	CAWSEAGSTDTQYF	TGTGCCTGGAGTGAAGCGGGCAGCACAGATACGCAGTATTTT
TRBJ2-7	TRBV7-9	-	-	CASSPRTDGLFYEQYF	TGTGCCAGCAGCCCGAGAACCGACGGATTATTCTACGAGCAGTACTTC
TRBJ1-1	TRBV6-5	-	-	CASSYSVDTEAFF	TGTGCCAGCAGTTACTCTGTGGACACTGAAGCTTTCTTT
TRBJ1-4	TRBV7-9	-	-	CASSLQESEEKLFF	TGTGCCAGCAGCTTGCAGGAGTCAGAGGAAAAACTGTTTTTT
TRBJ1-3	TRBV12-3/TRBV12-4	-	once	CASSLRDTLKNTIYF	TGTGCCAGCAGTTTAAGGGACACCCTCAAAAACACCATATATTTT